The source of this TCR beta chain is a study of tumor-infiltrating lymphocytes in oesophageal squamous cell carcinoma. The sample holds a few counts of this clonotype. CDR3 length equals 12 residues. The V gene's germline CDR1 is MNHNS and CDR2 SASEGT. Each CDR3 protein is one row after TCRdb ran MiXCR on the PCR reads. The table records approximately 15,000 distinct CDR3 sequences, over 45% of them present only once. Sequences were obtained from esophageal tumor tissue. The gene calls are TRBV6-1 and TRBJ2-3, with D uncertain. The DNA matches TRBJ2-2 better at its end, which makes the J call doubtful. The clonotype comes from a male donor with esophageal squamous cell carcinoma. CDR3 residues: CASSPPLGELFF. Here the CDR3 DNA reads TGTGCCAGCAGCCCCCCATTAGGGGAGCTGTTTTTT.